This T cell receptor beta chain was observed in a study of long-term antiretroviral therapy in people with HIV. The CDR3 runs to 14 residues. Germline-derived CDR1 and CDR2 are LNHDA and SQIVND (reference sequence). Trimming removed 4 bases from V and 4 bases from J, with 11 bases in between. Run at survey level, the immunoSEQ assay was version v3.0. Repertoires were generated with immunoSEQ multiplex PCR, while TCRdb's copy carries only in-frame clones and drops some. In the table there are around 22,000 clones, roughly 94% of which are singletons. V and J are TRBV19 and TRBJ2-1; D perhaps matches TRBD2 (6 bases). Sequencing was performed on unsorted PBMCs, taken roughly 5.1 years after starting antiretroviral therapy. This clonotype originated in a woman aged 45-65 years with HIV. CDR3 nucleotides: TGTGCCAGTAGTAAAGGGACTCAATACAATGAGCAGTTCTTC. It codes for CASSKGTQYNEQFF.